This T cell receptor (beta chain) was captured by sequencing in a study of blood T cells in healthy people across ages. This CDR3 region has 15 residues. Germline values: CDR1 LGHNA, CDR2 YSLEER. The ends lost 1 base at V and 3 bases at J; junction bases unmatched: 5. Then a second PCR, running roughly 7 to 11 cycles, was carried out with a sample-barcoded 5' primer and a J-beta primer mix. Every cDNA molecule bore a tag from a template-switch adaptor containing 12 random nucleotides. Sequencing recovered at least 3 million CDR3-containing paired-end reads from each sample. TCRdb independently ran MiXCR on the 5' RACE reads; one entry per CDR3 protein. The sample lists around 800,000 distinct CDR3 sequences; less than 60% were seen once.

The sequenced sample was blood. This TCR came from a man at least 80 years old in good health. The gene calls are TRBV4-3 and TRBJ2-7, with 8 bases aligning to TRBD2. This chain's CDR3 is CASSQASGGIYEQYF. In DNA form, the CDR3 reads TGCGCCAGCAGCCAAGCCAGCGGGGGAATCTACGAGCAGTACTTC.